These T cell receptor beta chains were read from a single sample in a study of blood T cells in healthy people across ages. TCRdb reprocessed the 5' RACE reads with MiXCR, giving one entry per CDR3 protein. The sample has more than 1,400,000 distinct CDR3 sequences; roughly 40% are singletons. What was sequenced was blood. All receptors come from a woman between 18 and 30 years old in good health. Each CDR3 is given with its conserved first and last residue. D genes are given only for firm matches. Clone size appears in some rows only: once, few, many, or a class for an expanded clone.

d_call	j_call	v_call	clone_size	cdr3_nt	cdr3_aa
.	TRBJ2-7	TRBV3-1	.	TGTGCCAGCAGCCCAGAGGGGAGAACCCACGAGCAGTACTTC	CASSPEGRTHEQYF
TRBD1	TRBJ1-4	TRBV6-5	few	TGTGCCAGCAGCCTCAGGGGGGTTAATGAAAAACTGTTTTTT	CASSLRGVNEKLFF
.	TRBJ1-2	TRBV12-3/TRBV12-4	few	TGTGCCAGCAGAAGGACACTCCAAAGGACTTATGGCTACACCTTC	CASRRTLQRTYGYTF
TRBD2	TRBJ2-5	TRBV4-1	.	TGCGCCAGCAGCCCACAGGGAGCGGGGGTAACTGAAGAGACCCAGTACTTC	CASSPQGAGVTEETQYF
.	TRBJ2-3	TRBV7-3	.	TGTGCCAGCAATGCTGCGGGGACCACAGATACGCAGTATTTT	CASNAAGTTDTQYF
TRBD2	TRBJ2-1	TRBV12-3/TRBV12-4	once	TGTGCCAGCACCCTCGACTCTAGCGGAGGCGAGACCCAGTTCTTC	CASTLDSSGGETQFF
.	TRBJ2-7	TRBV10-3	few	TGTGCCACCACAATACAGGGTCCTACAGGTACGGGGATTTACGAGCAGTACTTC	CATTIQGPTGTGIYEQYF
.	TRBJ2-2	TRBV9	.	TGTGCCAGCAGCGCGCACAGATTTAGCACCGGGGAGCTGTTTTTT	CASSAHRFSTGELFF
.	TRBJ2-7	TRBV20-1	few	TGCAGTGCTTGGAGCTCCTACGAGCAGTACTTC	CSAWSSYEQYF
.	TRBJ1-5	TRBV20-1	few	TGCAGTGCTAGCGATGGTAGCAATCAGCCCCAGCATTTT	CSASDGSNQPQHF
TRBD1	TRBJ1-2	TRBV27	.	TGTGCCAGCAGTCCGTTGACAGGGGGCCGCTGGGGCTACACCTTC	CASSPLTGGRWGYTF
TRBD2	TRBJ2-1	TRBV20-1	.	TGCAGTGCTAGTGATCTTGCGGCTAGCGGGAGAAACGGGTACAATGAGCAGTTCTTC	CSASDLAASGRNGYNEQFF
.	TRBJ1-2	TRBV20-1	.	TGCAGTGCTAGGATCCTTTTGGGGGAGGGCTATGGCTACACCTTC	CSARILLGEGYGYTF
.	TRBJ2-1	TRBV12-5	few	TGTGCTAGTGGTTTGGGGGCCCTCGCGGGACGCAATGAGCAGTTCTTC	CASGLGALAGRNEQFF
TRBD2	TRBJ2-5	TRBV6-5	.	TGTGCCAGCAGTTCGCGTAGGACTAGCGGGAGCCCGCCCCAGTACTTC	CASSSRRTSGSPPQYF
.	TRBJ2-1	TRBV12-3/TRBV12-4	few	TGTGCCAGCAGCCAGGGACGAAGGGCCATTTACATTGAGCAGTTCTTC	CASSQGRRAIYIEQFF
TRBD1	TRBJ2-6	TRBV20-1	once	TGCAGTGCTCTGACAGGGGGCTCTGGGGCCAACGTCCTGACTTTC	CSALTGGSGANVLTF
TRBD2	TRBJ2-1	TRBV4-2	.	TGTGCCAGCAGCCAACCGACTAGCGGGGGGCCGGGTGAGCAGTTCTTC	CASSQPTSGGPGEQFF
.	TRBJ2-1	TRBV3-1	.	TGTGCCAGCAGCCAAGGGATCCAGGCCCGTCGGCAGTTCTTC	CASSQGIQARRQFF
.	TRBJ2-7	TRBV7-2	once	TGTGCCAGCAGCTTAGCGGGACTCCCAAGCTCCTACAATGAGCAGTACTTC	CASSLAGLPSSYNEQYF
.	TRBJ2-2	TRBV29-1	.	TGCAGCGTTGCCACCACATGCAACACCGGGGAGCTGTTTTTT	CSVATTCNTGELFF
.	TRBJ1-5	TRBV27	.	TGTGCCAGCAGTATGGGCCTTCCCCATCAGCCCCAGCATTTT	CASSMGLPHQPQHF
.	TRBJ2-3	TRBV12-3/TRBV12-4	.	TGTGCCAGCAGTTTAGAGGTTTGGGATACGCAGTATTTT	CASSLEVWDTQYF